Following are 17 T cell receptor beta chains from one sample sequenced in a study of blood T cell repertoires in COVID-19 (dated by TCRdb to 2018 to 2021). Libraries were built with the immunoSEQ multiplex PCR assay. In TCRdb, the immuneACCESS table is reduced to in-frame sequences with V and J assigned. These tables do not hold every clone; where another copy was compared, an unresolved V gene accounts for under half, and the others remain unexplained. For this sample there are around 200,000 clones; 90% appear just once. The ten largest make up over 0.95% of the sample. Specimen: PBMCs or T cells enriched from blood (not recorded which). The receptors shown here come from a man aged 25-45 years who had recovered from COVID-19.

The chain links TRBV7-8 to TRBJ1-5, with TRBD1 matching over 9 bases. CDR1 is SGHVS, CDR2 FQNEAQ, per germline. V shed 0 bases, J shed 6 bases, and the junction held 15 bases outside the gene matches. The CDR3 runs to 19 residues. The CDR3 protein is CASSLAVFGFGTGFQPQHF. CDR3 coding DNA: TGTGCCAGCAGCTTAGCGGTTTTTGGTTTCGGGACAGGGTTTCAGCCCCAGCATTTT. The full variable domain, its missing parts supplied by reference TRBV7-8 and TRBJ1-5, is GAGVSQSPRYKVAKRGQDVALRCDPISGHVSLFWYQQALGQGPEFLTYFQNEAQLDKSGLPSDRFFAERPEGSVSTLKIQRTQQEDSAVYLCASSLAVFGFGTGFQPQHFGDGTRLSIL.

DNA for the CDR3: TGTGCCAGTAGTATACCCGACAGGGGGGTTAGCAATCAGCCCCAGCATTTT. Its protein is CASSIPDRGVSNQPQHF. The V call is TRBV19, the J call TRBJ1-5; 9 bases fit TRBD1. The germline CDR1 and CDR2 sequences are LNHDA and SQIVND (reference sequence). The CDR3 has 17 residues. V lost 2 bases and J lost 0; bases outside the gene matches: 5.

This chain links TRBV5-1 with TRBJ1-1; a possible D gene is TRBD1 (5 bases). The germline V and J ends were trimmed by 6 bases and 1 base, with 16 bases remaining between them. The CDR3 has 15 amino acids. Germline CDR1 SGHRS, CDR2 YFSETQ. CDR3 sequence: CASTLTPTENTEAFF. DNA of the CDR3: TGCGCCAGCACCTTAACCCCGACAGAGAACACTGAAGCTTTCTTT.

This sequence joins TRBV30 and TRBJ1-1, with D possibly matching TRBD1 (5 bases). Per germline, CDR1 GTSNPN and CDR2 SVGIG (reference sequence). The CDR3 has 14 amino acids. Trimming pared 5 bases from V and 0 bases from J, leaving 13 bases between. DNA of the CDR3: TGTGCCTGGGCCGGGGGACGGATGAACACTGAAGCTTTCTTT. Its protein product is CAWAGGRMNTEAFF. Supplemented by reference TRBV30 and TRBJ1-1, the full variable domain reads SQTIHQWPATLVQPVGSPLSLECTVEGTSNPNLYWYRQAAGRGLQLLFYSVGIGQISSEVPQNLSASRPQDRQFILSSKKLLLSDSGFYLCAWAGGRMNTEAFFGQGTRLTVV.

The rearrangement uses TRBV30 and TRBJ1-5; TRBD1 matches at 7 bases. CDR1 is GTSNPN and CDR2 is SVGIG in the germline V gene (reference sequence). The V and J ends lost 1 base and 0 bases, in that order; junction bases with no gene match: 12. This CDR3 has 18 amino acids. CDR3 region: CAWSERTGHLGSNQPQHF. The CDR3 DNA reads as TGTGCCTGGAGTGAGAGGACAGGACATCTAGGTAGCAATCAGCCCCAGCATTTT.

The rearrangement links TRBV24-1 to TRBJ2-4; tentatively, D is TRBD1 (6 bases). Germline V gives CDR1 KGHDR, CDR2 SFDVKD. V lost 2 bases to trimming and J lost 3 bases, with 13 bases between them. This CDR3 region has 16 residues. The CDR3 bases are TGTGCCACCAGTGATTCGGGACAACCTAACAAAAACATTCAGTACTTC. Its translation: CATSDSGQPNKNIQYF.

The chain has TRBV6-5 and TRBJ2-5; 11 nucleotides line up with TRBD2. The CDR3 runs 15 residues. Germline loops: CDR1 MNHEY, CDR2 SVGAGI. V lost 5 bases, J lost 2 bases, and 4 bases stayed unmatched. The CDR3 is CASSSSGGAQETQYF. In nucleotides, the CDR3 is TGTGCCAGCAGTAGTAGCGGGGGGGCTCAAGAGACCCAGTACTTC.

V and J are TRBV27 and TRBJ1-2, with D possibly matching TRBD1 (6 bases). V was shortened by 5 bases and J by 5 bases, with 21 bases between the two germline ends. This CDR3 is 16 amino acids long. The V gene's germline CDR1 is MNHEY and CDR2 SMNVEV (reference sequence). CDR3 sequence: CASSPLQAGAWYGYTF. In DNA, the CDR3 is TGTGCCAGCAGTCCACTCCAGGCGGGGGCTTGGTATGGCTACACCTTC.

This clone showed up just a few times. The chain carries TRBV5-1 and TRBJ2-7; D not resolved. This CDR3 is 12 amino acids long. The V and J ends lost 1 base and 4 bases respectively, with 6 bases between them. Germline CDR1 reads SGHRS; CDR2 reads YFSETQ. Written as DNA, the CDR3 is TGCGCCAGCAGCTTGCCGTCGTACGAGCAGTACTTC. Its protein is CASSLPSYEQYF.

This rearrangement joins TRBV5-1 to TRBJ1-5, with a possible D match to TRBD1 (5 bases). Trimming took off 4 bases at V and 6 bases at J, with 11 bases between the two ends. This CDR3 comprises 13 residues. Looked up from germline, CDR1 is SGHRS and CDR2 is YFSETQ. The CDR3, as DNA: TGCGCCAGCAGCCCGGGGGGTGCTCAGCCCCAGCATTTT. Translation: CASSPGGAQPQHF.

V is TRBV7-2 and J is TRBJ2-1; D not certain. Deletions cut 0 bases from V and 0 bases from J, with 6 bases between. Germline CDR1 and CDR2: SGHTA and FQGNSA. This CDR3 is built from 15 residues. The CDR3 coding sequence is TGTGCCAGCAGCTTAGCGTCGAGCTCCTACAATGAGCAGTTCTTC. This codes for CASSLASSSYNEQFF.

This rearrangement joins TRBV28 to TRBJ1-1, with 10 bases aligning to TRBD1. V lost 5 bases to trimming and J lost 6 bases; unmatched junction nucleotides: 3. The germline V gene encodes CDR1 MDHEN and CDR2 SYDVKM. The CDR3 sequence is 13 residues long. The CDR3 loop is CASSATGGSEAFF. The CDR3 coding sequence is TGTGCCAGCAGTGCGACAGGGGGCTCTGAAGCTTTCTTT.

This chain connects TRBV19 to TRBJ1-5; D remains unclear. The CDR3 extends over 16 amino acids. Germline V gene data show CDR1 as LNHDA and CDR2 as SQIVND (reference sequence). V lost 5 bases to trimming and J lost 2 bases, with 16 bases between them. CDR3 amino acids: CASSLQAPNRNQPQHF. CDR3 coding DNA: TGTGCCAGTAGTTTGCAGGCTCCAAATCGCAATCAGCCCCAGCATTTT.

This chain connects TRBV6-5 to TRBJ2-1, with 7 bases that match TRBD2. The CDR3 has 16 amino acids. J lost 0 bases, V lost 2 bases, and 4 bases had no gene match. CDR1 MNHEY and CDR2 SVGAGI come from the germline V gene. This chain's CDR3 is CASSYASGLSYNEQFF. The CDR3 DNA follows: TGTGCCAGCAGTTACGCTAGCGGACTCTCCTACAATGAGCAGTTCTTC.

As regards this clone: One junction end disagrees with the germline gene, perhaps due to a read error. The chain uses TRBV11-1 and TRBJ2-1, with 13 bases that match TRBD2. CDR3 length: 15 amino acids. Germline CDR1 SGHAT, CDR2 FQDESV (reference sequence). The CDR3 here is CASSSGTSGTNEQFF. CDR3 sequence (DNA): TGTGCCAGTAGCTCCGGGACTAGCGGGACCAATGAGCAGTTCTTC. Full variable domain (remainder filled in from reference TRBV11-1 and TRBJ2-1): EAEVAQSPRYKITEKSQAVAFWCDPISGHATLYWYRQILGQGPELLVQFQDESVVDDSQLPKDRFSAERLKGVDSTLKIQPAELGDSAMYLCASSSGTSGTNEQFFGPGTRLTVL.

The CDR3 DNA follows: TGTGCCAGTAGTATCGACAGGCGAGAGACCCAGTACTTC. Protein product: CASSIDRRETQYF. The genes are TRBV19 and TRBJ2-5, with D perhaps matching TRBD1 (6 bases). Trimming shortened V by 3 bases and J by 4 bases, and 9 bases separated the two germline ends. Germline CDR1 is LNHDA and CDR2 is SQIVND (reference sequence). CDR3 length: 13 residues.

The chain joins TRBV4-1 to TRBJ2-1, with 8 bases lining up with TRBD1. This CDR3 comprises 13 residues. The germline CDR1 and CDR2 sequences are MGHRA and YSYEKL. V was clipped by 9 bases and J by 9 bases; unmatched bases: 10. CDR3 residues: CAREGQGGAEQFF. In nucleotides, the CDR3 is TGCGCCAGAGAAGGACAGGGTGGCGCTGAGCAGTTCTTC.